This T cell receptor (beta chain) was documented in a study of control samples from healthy donors and cancer patients. This clone was seen more than once but under ten times. Additional DNA sequences in this sample encode the identical CDR3. The germline CDR1 and CDR2 sequences are SGHRS and YFSETQ. The CDR3 consists of 14 residues. Trimming stripped 3 bases from V and 5 bases from J, with 11 bases between. This table comes from immunoSEQ multiplex PCR, and its TCRdb copy is limited to in-frame clones, with some not included. The sample shows under 300,000 clones, over 75% of them seen only once. The chain is built from TRBV5-1 and TRBJ2-2; D possibly corresponds to TRBD2 (6 bases). This TCR was recovered from a woman aged 55-75 years with lung cancer. The specimen sequenced was PBMCs. Written as DNA, the CDR3 is TGCGCCAGCAGCTGGGGGAGCGGGACCGGGGAGCTGTTTTTT. The encoded protein is CASSWGSGTGELFF.